Shown below are 22 T cell receptor beta chains from a single sample sequenced in a study of blood T cell repertoires in COVID-19. Profiling relied on immunoSEQ multiplex PCR, and the TCRdb table lists in-frame clones only, not all of them. The table includes 150,000 to 200,000 clones, over 75% detected once. Input material: peripheral blood. The receptors come from a man between 60 and 70 years old with active or convalescent COVID-19.

This clone was seen once. The rearrangement links TRBV19 to TRBJ1-1, with D possibly TRBD1 on 5 matching bases. This CDR3 contains 13 residues. The V gene lost 5 bases and the J gene lost 0 bases, with 7 bases spanning the gap. The germline gives CDR1 LNHDA, CDR2 SQIVND (reference sequence). The CDR3 protein is CASSQGLNTEAFF. DNA of the CDR3: TGTGCCAGTAGTCAGGGATTGAACACTGAAGCTTTCTTT.

The rearrangement uses TRBV2 and TRBJ2-1; tentative D call: TRBD2 (5 bases). Trimming pared 6 bases from V and 2 bases from J, leaving 11 bases between. This CDR3 contains 14 residues. CDR1 and CDR2 (germline): SNHLY, FYNNEI. The CDR3 nucleotides read TGTGCCAGCAGGGCGAGCGGAACCTACAATGAGCAGTTCTTC. Translating it yields CASRASGTYNEQFF. The full variable domain, in which reference TRBV2 and TRBJ2-1 provide the parts outside the CDR3, is EPEVTQTPSHQVTQMGQEVILRCVPISNHLYFYWYRQILGQKVEFLVSFYNNEISEKSEIFDDQFSVERPDGSNFTLKIRSTKLEDSAMYFCASRASGTYNEQFFGPGTRLTVL.

This clone appeared a single time. The CDR3 sequence is CASSPDGGMRDTQYF. The DNA for the CDR3 is TGTGCCAGCAGCCCGGACGGGGGTATGAGAGATACGCAGTATTTT. The rearrangement joins TRBV5-8 to TRBJ2-3, with a weak D call TRBD2 (6 bases). The CDR3 totals 15 residues. Germline CDR1 and CDR2: SGHTS and YDEGEE. Trimming removed 4 bases at V and 5 bases at J, with 17 bases between.

This clone was observed a few times. The V call is TRBV18, the J call TRBJ1-1; D not certain. Germline V gene lookup returns CDR1 KGHSH and CDR2 LQKENI. V was pared by 1 base and J by 0 bases, with 9 bases between. The CDR3 extends over 15 amino acids. The chain's CDR3 is CASSPRSQMNTEAFF. CDR3 nucleotide sequence: TGTGCCAGCTCACCACGTTCGCAGATGAACACTGAAGCTTTCTTT.

This clone showed up just once. The chain is built from TRBV9 and TRBJ1-6; 7 nucleotides agree with TRBD1. The germline V gene encodes CDR1 SGDLS and CDR2 YYNGEE. The CDR3 sequence is 16 residues long. The V gene end was trimmed by 3 bases and the J gene end by 0 bases; junction bases not matched to a gene: 3. The CDR3 DNA reads TGTGCCAGCAGCGCGGGACAGAGCTCCTATAATTCACCCCTCCACTTT. It is translated as CASSAGQSSYNSPLHF. The full variable domain, rest sourced from reference TRBV9 and TRBJ1-6, is DSGVTQTPKHLITATGQRVTLRCSPRSGDLSVYWYQQSLDQGLQFLIQYYNGEERAKGNILERFSAQQFPDLHSELNLSSLELGDSALYFCASSAGQSSYNSPLHFGNGTRLTVT.

This chain joins TRBV6-5 and TRBJ2-7; 9 positions agree with TRBD1. Trimming took 7 bases from V and 1 from J; bases not matched to a gene: 8. CDR3 length: 15 residues. Per germline, CDR1 MNHEY and CDR2 SVGAGI. DNA of the CDR3: TGTGCCAGCACCACCGGGACAGGGTCGTCCTACGAGCAGTACTTC. This codes for CASTTGTGSSYEQYF.

The chain employs TRBV12-3 or TRBV12-4 and TRBJ2-1, with 8 bases lining up with TRBD1. The CDR3 runs 13 residues. The V and J ends lost 7 bases and 7 bases, in that order; junction bases with no gene match: 6. CDR3 protein: CASNLDRANEQFF. The CDR3 DNA sequence: TGTGCCAGCAACCTGGACAGGGCTAATGAGCAGTTCTTC.

The V call is TRBV2, the J call TRBJ2-3; 8 bases map to TRBD2. J gave up 1 base and V 3 bases, and 9 bases lay outside the gene matches. CDR1 is SNHLY, CDR2 FYNNEI, per germline. The CDR3 length is 17 residues. The CDR3 sequence is CASSDGVAGIRTDTQYF. DNA of the CDR3: TGTGCCAGCAGTGATGGGGTAGCGGGGATTCGCACAGATACGCAGTATTTT.

The chain combines TRBV13 with TRBJ2-7, with D hard to call. Germline V gene data show CDR1 as PRHDT and CDR2 as FYEKMQ (reference sequence). V was trimmed by 0 bases and J by 0 bases, leaving 9 bases between them. The CDR3 runs 15 residues. The CDR3 DNA reads as TGTGCCAGCAGCTTAGGCTCCCGGAGCTCCTACGAGCAGTACTTC. Translated, it gives CASSLGSRSSYEQYF.

Note on this clone: A read error may account for a junction end that differs from germline. CDR3 nucleotide sequence: TGTGCTAGCAGCTATTCTTACCCTGGCAGGGTGAACACCGGGGAGCTGTTTTTT. Translated, it gives CASSYSYPGRVNTGELFF. V usage is TRBV7-7 and J usage is TRBJ2-2; tentative D call: TRBD1 (5 bases). CDR3 length: 18 residues. From germline, CDR1 is SSHAT and CDR2 FNYEAQ (reference sequence).

The chain couples TRBV18 to TRBJ1-4, with D possibly TRBD1 on 5 matching bases. This CDR3 is 16 amino acids long. Germline V CDR1 and CDR2: KGHSH, LQKENI. V lost 8 bases and J 5 bases, leaving 21 bases between the germline ends. The CDR3 protein is CASTLTSGTANEKLFF. CDR3 bases: TGTGCCAGCACTTTAACGTCCGGGACTGCCAATGAAAAACTGTTTTTT.

The genes are TRBV19 and TRBJ2-6; D gene ambiguous. Trimming took 7 bases from V and 4 from J, leaving 8 bases between them. The germline V gene has CDR1 LNHDA and CDR2 SQIVND (reference sequence). The CDR3 length is 13 residues. The CDR3 DNA is TGTGCCAGTACCTCCCAGGGGGCCAACGTCCTGACTTTC. Translated, it gives CASTSQGANVLTF.

This chain joins TRBV9 and TRBJ1-1; the D gene is possibly TRBD1 (6 bases). Per the germline V gene, CDR1 is SGDLS and CDR2 is YYNGEE. The CDR3 loop spans 15 amino acids. V lost 3 bases, J lost 1 base, and 13 bases lay in between. The CDR3 reads CASSGRSQGNTEAFF. DNA for the CDR3: TGTGCCAGCAGCGGTCGCTCACAGGGGAACACTGAAGCTTTCTTT.

The chain combines TRBV10-3 with TRBJ1-4; 7 nucleotides agree with TRBD1. Germline values: CDR1 ENHRY, CDR2 SYGVKD. The ends lost 0 bases at V and 6 bases at J; junction bases unmatched: 7. The CDR3 extends over 16 amino acids. The CDR3 nucleotides are TGTGCCATCAGTGAGTCTGGGCTGGGGACAGATGAAAAACTGTTTTTT. Protein product: CAISESGLGTDEKLFF.

This chain connects TRBV19 to TRBJ1-2; perhaps TRBD1 as D (6 bases). Per the germline V gene, CDR1 is LNHDA and CDR2 is SQIVND (reference sequence). The length of the CDR3 is 15 residues. Trimming took 5 bases from V and 4 from J, leaving 17 bases between them. The CDR3, as DNA: TGTGCCAGTAGTGCGGGCCAGGGGATAACCTATGGCTACACCTTC. It encodes CASSAGQGITYGYTF.

This clone was counted ten times or more. The gene calls are TRBV10-3 and TRBJ2-2, with TRBD2 matching over 7 bases. Germline V gene sequence: CDR1 ENHRY, CDR2 SYGVKD. The CDR3 spans 15 residues. Trimming took 3 bases from V and 4 from J; bases not matched to a gene: 5. The CDR3 region has the DNA TGTGCCATCAGTGAACGGCTAGCGGCCACCGGGGAGCTGTTTTTT. This encodes CAISERLAATGELFF.

This chain uses TRBV3-1 (or the pseudogene TRBV3-2) with TRBJ1-6; D gene unclear. The V gene's germline CDR1 is LGHDT and CDR2 YNNKEL (reference sequence). V was trimmed by 1 base and J by 10 bases, leaving 8 bases between them. The CDR3 loop spans 13 amino acids. Written as DNA, the CDR3 is TGTGCCAGCAGCCAAGGAGGAAAATCACCCCTCCACTTT. Protein sequence: CASSQGGKSPLHF.

This clone appeared a single time. The rearrangement links TRBV6-2 or TRBV6-3 to TRBJ1-1, with D possibly matching TRBD1 (5 bases). Trimming removed 0 bases from V and 3 bases from J, with 11 bases in between. The CDR3 contains 15 residues. CDR1 and CDR2 from the germline V gene are MNHEY and SVGEGT. The CDR3 loop is CASSYSPRADTEAFF. In nucleotides, the CDR3 is TGTGCCAGCAGTTACTCGCCCAGGGCGGACACTGAAGCTTTCTTT.

This clone was seen a few times. The rearrangement joins TRBV4-1 to TRBJ1-5, with D hard to call. Germline values: CDR1 MGHRA, CDR2 YSYEKL. This CDR3 has 13 amino acids. Trimming left V 5 bases short and J 0 bases short, with 5 bases between. CDR3 loop: CASSIDSNQPQHF. DNA for the CDR3: TGCGCCAGCAGCATAGATAGCAATCAGCCCCAGCATTTT.

The rearrangement uses TRBV2 and TRBJ2-4, with a weak D call TRBD1 (5 bases). CDR3 length: 17 residues. Trimming removed 0 bases from V and 1 base from J, with 13 bases in between. Germline V lookup: CDR1 SNHLY, CDR2 FYNNEI. In DNA form, the CDR3 reads TGTGCCAGCAGTGAAGCGAGCAGGGCCCGGGCCAAAAACATTCAGTACTTC. Translating gives CASSEASRARAKNIQYF.

The chain has TRBV11-2 and TRBJ2-7, with D possibly matching TRBD2 (5 bases). CDR1 SGHAT and CDR2 FQNNGV come from the germline V gene. Trimming cost V 4 bases and J 1 base, with 14 bases left between them. This CDR3 has 15 residues. CDR3 sequence: CASSSSPGTSYEQYF. In DNA form, the CDR3 reads TGTGCCAGCAGCTCCTCTCCGGGAACTTCCTACGAGCAGTACTTC. The variable domain in full, with the rest retrieved from reference TRBV11-2 and TRBJ2-7, is EAGVAQSPRYKIIEKRQSVAFWCNPISGHATLYWYQQILGQGPKLLIQFQNNGVVDDSQLPKDRFSAERLKGVDSTLKIQPAKLEDSAVYLCASSSSPGTSYEQYFGPGTRLTVT.

This sequence joins TRBV27 and TRBJ1-2; D ambiguous. The germline V gene has CDR1 MNHEY and CDR2 SMNVEV (reference sequence). V was shortened by 2 bases and J by 0 bases, with 10 bases between the two germline ends. This CDR3 comprises 15 residues. The CDR3 loop is CASSLQGGTNYGYTF. CDR3 sequence (DNA): TGTGCCAGCAGTTTACAAGGAGGCACTAACTATGGCTACACCTTC.